This T cell receptor (beta chain) came from a study of T-cell reconstitution after alpha-beta-depleted transplantation in children. The V gene's germline CDR1 is MNHEY and CDR2 SMNVEV (reference sequence). The CDR3 is 14 amino acids. Between the trimmed V and J ends, which lost 9 bases and 10 bases, there was a span of 21 bases. Using unique molecular identifiers, the investigators prepared the TCRbeta library. TCRdb reanalysed the PCR reads using MiXCR and keeps one entry per CDR3 protein. The sample has hundreds of thousands of distinct CDR3 sequences, more than 9% seen once; the top ten hold roughly a tenth.

Specimen: PBMCs from the stem cell graft donor, collected from the stem cell graft. V gene TRBV27 combines with J gene TRBJ1-4; tentative D call: TRBD1 (6 bases). The receptor's source is a human donor who donated a stem cell graft to a child with SCID. The CDR3 spells CASRGEGGGGKLFF. The CDR3 nucleotides read TGTGCCAGTCGCGGAGAGGGGGGAGGAGGAAAACTGTTTTTT.